This T cell receptor (beta chain) is from a study of cytomegalovirus exposure and HLA in healthy donors. The primer mix had 60 Vbeta and 13 Jbeta primers. This table comes from immunoSEQ multiplex PCR, and its TCRdb copy is limited to in-frame clones, with some not included. The table records around 280,000 clones, roughly 90% of them present only once. With respect to this clone: Its cognate antigen is unknown.

Per germline, CDR1 MNHEY and CDR2 SMNVEV (reference sequence). Between the trimmed V and J ends, which lost 5 bases and 8 bases, there was a span of 18 bases. CDR3 length: 15 amino acids. General study results and limits: The likely explanation for a cluster of highly shared sequence variants was sequencing artifact.

The chain has TRBV27 and TRBJ1-4; D might be TRBD1 (6 bases). The sequenced sample consisted of PBMCs. This sequence originates from a woman between 18 and 29 years old in good health and CMV-seronegative. The CDR3 reads CASSPYRALREKLFF. In DNA, the CDR3 is TGTGCCAGCAGTCCGTACAGGGCGCTGCGGGAAAAACTGTTTTTT.